This passage covers 15 T cell receptor beta chains from one sample sequenced in a study of cytomegalovirus exposure and HLA in healthy donors. In the PCR, 60 Vbeta and 13 Jbeta primers were used. Assay used: immunoSEQ multiplex PCR; TCRdb lists only in-frame clones, some missing. The sample lists roughly 190,000 clones, about four fifths occurring once. Sequenced input: PBMCs. The receptors stem from a girl aged 5-17 years in good health and CMV-seropositive.

This chain uses TRBV7-9 with TRBJ1-1, with 10 bases identical to TRBD1. CDR1 is SEHNR and CDR2 is FQNEAQ in the germline V gene (reference sequence). The ends lost 1 base at V and 4 bases at J; junction bases unmatched: 3. CDR3 length: 15 amino acids. The CDR3 spells CASSLGTGGLTEAFF. The CDR3 bases are TGTGCCAGCAGCTTAGGGACAGGGGGACTCACTGAAGCTTTCTTT.

The V gene is TRBV7-9, the J gene TRBJ1-6; the D is unclear. The CDR3 length is 12 residues. From germline, CDR1 is SEHNR and CDR2 FQNEAQ (reference sequence). Deletions cut 3 bases from V and 8 bases from J, with 5 bases between. The CDR3: CASSLGDSPLHF. The CDR3 nucleotides are TGTGCCAGCAGCTTGGGCGATTCACCCCTCCACTTT.

To note about this clone: This CDR3 is also generated by other DNA sequences in the sample. The chain couples TRBV20-1 to TRBJ1-2; D is unclear. The CDR3 runs 11 residues. CDR1 is DFQATT and CDR2 is SNEGSKA in the germline V gene (reference sequence). The V and J ends lost 2 bases and 2 bases respectively, with 3 bases between them. Written as DNA, the CDR3 is TGCAGTGCTAGACAGAACTATGGCTACACCTTC. It encodes CSARQNYGYTF.

The gene calls are TRBV6-5 and TRBJ2-7; tentatively, D is TRBD2 (6 bases). CDR3 length: 15 amino acids. In germline, CDR1 is MNHEY, CDR2 SVGAGI. V dropped 2 bases and J dropped 3 bases, with 14 bases sitting between them. The CDR3 reads CASSYGGSTLYEQYF. The DNA of the CDR3 is TGTGCCAGCAGTTACGGGGGGTCTACTCTCTACGAGCAGTACTTC.

This clone has only a few counts. The chain carries TRBV5-4 and TRBJ1-2, with TRBD1 matching 7 bases. The CDR3 contains 15 residues. V was clipped by 3 bases and J by 8 bases; unmatched bases: 13. Germline CDR1 is SGHNT and CDR2 is YYREEE (reference sequence). CDR3 sequence (DNA): TGTGCCAGCAGCTCGGGGACAGCTAACCCGGGGGGCTACACCTTC. It is translated as CASSSGTANPGGYTF.

The genes are TRBV7-9 and TRBJ1-2; 8 nucleotides align to TRBD1. CDR3 length equals 15 residues. With V trimmed by 4 bases and J by 10 bases, 14 bases remained unmatched. In germline, CDR1 is SEHNR, CDR2 FQNEAQ (reference sequence). CDR3 sequence: CASSSWTGNRASYTF. DNA for the CDR3: TGTGCCAGCAGCTCATGGACAGGGAATCGTGCGTCCTACACCTTC.

This chain joins TRBV19 and TRBJ1-4, with TRBD1 identical over 12 bases. Germline V gives CDR1 LNHDA, CDR2 SQIVND (reference sequence). The CDR3 contains 17 residues. V trimming: 5 bases; J trimming: 1 base; junction bases outside the gene matches: 5. The CDR3 loop reads CASSGTGGLRTNEKLFF. DNA of the CDR3: TGTGCCAGTAGTGGGACAGGGGGCTTGAGAACTAATGAAAAACTGTTTTTT.

This clone was observed a single time. The rearrangement joins TRBV2 to TRBJ1-5; 9 nucleotides line up with TRBD1. Germline trimming cut 6 bases from V and 5 bases from J; bases unmatched to any gene: 11. The CDR3 runs to 16 residues. Germline lookup yields CDR1 SNHLY and CDR2 FYNNEI. CDR3 nucleotides: TGTGCCAGCAGGATAGACCGGGACAGGGTCTATCAGCCCCAGCATTTT. Translated: CASRIDRDRVYQPQHF.

The count of this clone is one. The chain employs TRBV27 and TRBJ1-6, with 8 nucleotides matching TRBD1. The CDR3 has 15 residues. CDR1 MNHEY and CDR2 SMNVEV come from the germline V gene (reference sequence). The junction had 5 bases not matched to a gene; V was cut back by 2 bases and J by 8 bases. CDR3 protein: CASSLDRTGHSPLHF. The DNA for the CDR3 is TGTGCCAGCAGTTTAGACCGGACAGGGCATTCACCCCTCCACTTT.

This chain links TRBV15 with TRBJ2-7; 7 bases agree with TRBD1. The germline V gene encodes CDR1 LNHNV and CDR2 YYDKDF (reference sequence). V dropped 0 bases and J dropped 3; count of bases not matched to a gene: 5. The CDR3 runs 15 residues. The CDR3 is CATSRDRAGGYEQYF. The CDR3 DNA reads TGTGCCACCAGCAGAGATCGGGCAGGGGGCTACGAGCAGTACTTC.

The chain carries TRBV18 and TRBJ1-6; D gene unclear. CDR1 and CDR2 (germline): KGHSH, LQKENI. Between the trimmed V and J ends, which lost 5 bases and 0 bases, there was a span of 11 bases. The CDR3 contains 16 residues. The CDR3 DNA reads as TGTGCCAGCTCAACCATAGGAGTCTCCTATAATTCACCCCTCCACTTT. It codes for CASSTIGVSYNSPLHF.

The gene calls are TRBV4-1 and TRBJ1-5, with D perhaps TRBD1 (5 bases). The CDR3 extends over 16 amino acids. Deletions cut 3 bases from V and 1 base from J, with 13 bases between. Per germline, CDR1 MGHRA and CDR2 YSYEKL. The CDR3 DNA sequence: TGCGCCAGCAGCCAGGGCGACGGGGGAAGCAATCAGCCCCAGCATTTT. It translates to CASSQGDGGSNQPQHF.

The rearrangement joins TRBV10-1 to TRBJ2-3, with D maybe TRBD1 (6 bases). CDR1 and CDR2 from the germline V gene are WNHNN and SYGVQD (reference sequence). The CDR3 length is 15 residues. V lost 7 bases to trimming and J lost 5 bases, with 19 bases between them. The CDR3 DNA reads as TGCGCCAGCACCACAGGGTATACCATTGGAGATACGCAGTATTTT. Translated: CASTTGYTIGDTQYF.

A few counts support this clone. The chain employs TRBV4-1 and TRBJ2-7; 11 bases line up with TRBD2. Trimming cost V 4 bases and J 4 bases; bases outside gene matches: 0. This CDR3 is built from 13 residues. The germline gives CDR1 MGHRA, CDR2 YSYEKL. This CDR3 is CASSPSGGYEQYF. The CDR3 region has the DNA TGCGCCAGCAGCCCTAGCGGGGGGTACGAGCAGTACTTC.

V gene TRBV7-2 combines with J gene TRBJ2-1, with D maybe TRBD1 (5 bases). This CDR3 comprises 13 residues. The ends were cut back, 3 bases at V and 7 bases at J, with 10 bases in the middle. The germline V gene has CDR1 SGHTA and CDR2 FQGNSA. The CDR3: CASSFAGPNEQFF. The CDR3 DNA reads TGTGCCAGCAGCTTTGCAGGGCCAAATGAGCAGTTCTTC.